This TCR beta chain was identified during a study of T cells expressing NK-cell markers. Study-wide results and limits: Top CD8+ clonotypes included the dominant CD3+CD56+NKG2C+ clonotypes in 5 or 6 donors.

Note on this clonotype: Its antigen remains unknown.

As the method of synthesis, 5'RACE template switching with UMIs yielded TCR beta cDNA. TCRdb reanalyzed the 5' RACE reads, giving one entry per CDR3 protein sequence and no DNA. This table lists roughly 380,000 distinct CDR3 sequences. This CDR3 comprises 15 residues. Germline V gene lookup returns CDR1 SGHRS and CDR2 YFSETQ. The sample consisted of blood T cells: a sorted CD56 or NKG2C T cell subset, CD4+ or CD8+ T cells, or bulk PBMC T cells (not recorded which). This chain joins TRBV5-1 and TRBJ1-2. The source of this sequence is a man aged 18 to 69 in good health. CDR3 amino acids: CASSLSDRALYGYTF. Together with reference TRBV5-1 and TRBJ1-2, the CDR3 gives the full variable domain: KAGVTQTPRYLIKTRGQQVTLSCSPISGHRSVSWYQQTPGQGLQFLFEYFSETQRNKGNFPGRFSGRQFSNSRSEMNVSTLELGDSALYLCASSLSDRALYGYTFGSGTRLTVV.